One and the same sample provided the 27 T cell receptor beta chains below, sequenced in a study of TIL therapy for anti-PD-1-resistant metastatic lung cancer. Sequencing used immunoSEQ v3. Measured with immunoSEQ multiplex PCR; TCRdb has only the in-frame clones, and not every one. The data contain tens of thousands of clones, 55% to 75% of them seen just once; the ten biggest clones take up roughly 7%. The time point is: pre-treatment sample, taken before nivolumab and TIL therapy. Source: blood, taken at baseline. Receptor source: a person aged 25-85 years with non-small cell lung cancer.

In this sample, this clone turned up once. The chain couples TRBV7-9 to TRBJ1-2, with D possibly being TRBD1 (5 bases). There are 15 residues in the CDR3. V shed 0 bases and J shed 4 bases, with 12 bases lying between them. CDR1 SEHNR and CDR2 FQNEAQ come from the germline V gene (reference sequence). In DNA, the CDR3 is TGTGCCAGCAGCTTAGCGCGGGGGGAAACCTATGGCTACACCTTC. This encodes CASSLARGETYGYTF.

The chain couples TRBV19 to TRBJ2-1; 9 bases align to TRBD1. CDR1 and CDR2 from the germline V gene are LNHDA and SQIVND (reference sequence). Trimming cost V 2 bases and J 4 bases; bases outside gene matches: 9. This CDR3 has 17 residues. The CDR3 sequence is CASSITDRGTGYNEQFF. CDR3 DNA: TGTGCCAGTAGTATAACTGACAGGGGGACTGGGTACAATGAGCAGTTCTTC.

V and J are TRBV5-1 and TRBJ2-2, with 11 bases aligning to TRBD2. This CDR3 is built from 17 residues. The trim removed 3 bases at V and 1 base at J, leaving 5 bases unmatched. Germline CDR1 is SGHRS and CDR2 is YFSETQ. CDR3 region: CASSSGTSGRNTGELFF. CDR3 bases: TGCGCCAGCAGCTCCGGGACTAGCGGTCGGAACACCGGGGAGCTGTTTTTT.

CDR3 sequence reads: CASSVEADGETQYF. In DNA, the CDR3 is TGTGCCAGCAGCGTAGAGGCTGACGGAGAGACCCAGTACTTC. V usage is TRBV9 and J usage is TRBJ2-5; no reliable D call. The germline V and J ends were trimmed by 0 bases and 4 bases, with 10 bases remaining between them. This CDR3 contains 14 residues. In germline, CDR1 is SGDLS, CDR2 YYNGEE.

The V gene is TRBV2, the J gene TRBJ2-1; 7 bases are shared with TRBD1. CDR3 length equals 13 residues. The germline V gene has CDR1 SNHLY and CDR2 FYNNEI. V lost 6 bases and J lost 4; bases outside the gene matches: 3. The CDR3 loop is CASSRDRYNEQFF. The CDR3 bases are TGTGCCAGCAGCCGGGACAGATACAATGAGCAGTTCTTC.

This chain connects TRBV6-1 to TRBJ1-1; D is unclear. CDR1 is MNHNS and CDR2 is SASEGT in the germline V gene. This CDR3 spans 11 amino acids. V was cut by 7 bases and J by 7 bases, with 10 bases left in between. In DNA, the CDR3 is TGTGCCAGCAAAGCGCGGGTTGAAGCTTTCTTT. Protein product: CASKARVEAFF.

V usage is TRBV19 and J usage is TRBJ1-1; perhaps TRBD1 as D (5 bases). The V end lost 6 bases, the J end lost 0 bases, and 14 bases lay between the germline ends. CDR1 and CDR2 from the germline V gene are LNHDA and SQIVND (reference sequence). The CDR3 consists of 15 residues. As DNA, the CDR3 is TGTGCCAGTAGCTCCAGACAGAGAATGAACACTGAAGCTTTCTTT. This translates into CASSSRQRMNTEAFF.

V is TRBV27 and J is TRBJ2-2; 8 bases match TRBD2. CDR1 MNHEY and CDR2 SMNVEV come from the germline V gene (reference sequence). The CDR3 spans 18 residues. V shed 2 bases, J shed 6 bases, and the junction held 14 bases outside the gene matches. This CDR3 is CASSLRGLVGRNPGELFF. DNA for the CDR3: TGTGCCAGCAGTTTAAGGGGACTAGTCGGTCGTAATCCCGGGGAGCTGTTTTTT.

V gene TRBV6-1 combines with J gene TRBJ2-2, with D perhaps TRBD2 (5 bases). V shed 6 bases and J shed 2 bases, with 7 bases lying between them. The germline V gene encodes CDR1 MNHNS and CDR2 SASEGT. The CDR3 runs 13 residues. CDR3 nucleotides: TGTGCCAGCAGGGACTTAAACACCGGGGAGCTGTTTTTT. Translated, it gives CASRDLNTGELFF.

The chain combines TRBV6-6 with TRBJ2-1, with D unclear. In germline, CDR1 is MNHNY, CDR2 SVGAGI (reference sequence). The ends were cut back, 4 bases at V and 5 bases at J, with 3 bases in the middle. This CDR3 spans 11 amino acids. The CDR3 region has the DNA TGTGCCAGCAGTTCAGACAATGAGCAGTTCTTC. This translates into CASSSDNEQFF.

V gene TRBV5-1 combines with J gene TRBJ1-3; D is undetermined. Trimming shortened V by 0 bases and J by 0 bases, and 13 bases separated the two germline ends. This CDR3 has 17 amino acids. Germline CDR1 SGHRS, CDR2 YFSETQ. This CDR3 reads CASSLVGLGGSGNTIYF. The CDR3 coding sequence is TGCGCCAGCAGCTTGGTGGGTTTGGGCGGCTCTGGAAACACCATATATTTT.

A single count supports this clone. V gene TRBV11-3 combines with J gene TRBJ2-3, with a possible D match to TRBD1 (6 bases). The CDR3 runs to 15 residues. V lost 1 base and J lost 0, with 8 bases in between. Germline assignment: CDR1 SGHNT and CDR2 YENEEA. As DNA, the CDR3 is TGTGCCAGCAGCTTAGGCCAGGGGAGCACAGATACGCAGTATTTT. It encodes CASSLGQGSTDTQYF.

In its sample, this clone was seen a few times. V is TRBV5-5 and J is TRBJ1-5; 12 bases are a match to TRBD1. The germline CDR1 and CDR2 sequences are SGHKS and YYEKEE (reference sequence). The V gene end was trimmed by 4 bases and the J gene end by 5 bases; junction bases not matched to a gene: 7. The CDR3 has 16 residues. Written as DNA, the CDR3 is TGTGCCAGCAGCCCCGGGACAGGGGGCGGCTATCAGCCCCAGCATTTT. It codes for CASSPGTGGGYQPQHF.

The rearrangement joins TRBV5-1 to TRBJ1-2; D remains unclear. The germline V gene encodes CDR1 SGHRS and CDR2 YFSETQ. V lost 0 bases and J 6 bases, leaving 15 bases between the germline ends. There are 15 residues in the CDR3. The CDR3 sequence is CASSLGLDDVNGYTF. DNA for the CDR3: TGCGCCAGCAGCTTGGGTCTGGACGATGTCAATGGCTACACCTTC. The full variable domain, with the rest looked up from reference TRBV5-1 and TRBJ1-2, is KAGVTQTPRYLIKTRGQQVTLSCSPISGHRSVSWYQQTPGQGLQFLFEYFSETQRNKGNFPGRFSGRQFSNSRSEMNVSTLELGDSALYLCASSLGLDDVNGYTFGSGTRLTVV.

This chain uses TRBV28 with TRBJ1-1; D possibly corresponds to TRBD1 (6 bases). Between the trimmed V and J ends, which lost 10 bases and 5 bases, there was a span of 11 bases. CDR3 length: 11 residues. The germline V gene encodes CDR1 MDHEN and CDR2 SYDVKM. The CDR3 region has the DNA TGTGCCACCACAGGGATAACTGAAGCTTTCTTT. Amino acids: CATTGITEAFF.

The CDR3 sequence: CASSLGVSGDTQYF. The CDR3 coding sequence is TGTGCCAGCAGCTTAGGTGTATCCGGAGATACGCAGTATTTT. This rearrangement joins TRBV7-3 to TRBJ2-3; D unclear. The germline V gene encodes CDR1 SGHTA and CDR2 FQGTGA. The CDR3 spans 14 residues. V was shortened by 2 bases and J by 5 bases, with 11 bases between the two germline ends.

The chain uses TRBV9 and TRBJ1-3, with D unclear. Germline loops: CDR1 SGDLS, CDR2 YYNGEE. The CDR3 spans 15 residues. The germline V and J ends were trimmed by 0 bases and 0 bases, with 7 bases remaining between them. The CDR3 DNA reads TGTGCCAGCAGCGTAGGGGCAATCTCTGGAAACACCATATATTTT. Encoded protein: CASSVGAISGNTIYF.

This sequence joins TRBV5-6 and TRBJ1-2; 8 bases are a match to TRBD1. CDR1 is SGHDT and CDR2 is YYEEEE in the germline V gene. V was pared by 0 bases and J by 3 bases, with 4 bases of the junction left unmatched. This CDR3 has 15 residues. The CDR3 is CASSLVGQEYYGYTF. The CDR3 nucleotides read TGTGCCAGCAGCTTGGTGGGACAGGAATACTATGGCTACACCTTC.

This chain joins TRBV15 and TRBJ2-3, with 13 nucleotides matching TRBD2. Germline CDR1 reads LNHNV; CDR2 reads YYDKDF (reference sequence). J lost 2 bases, V lost 3 bases, and 8 bases had no gene match. The CDR3 contains 18 residues. The CDR3 region is CATSSLPGLAGFTDTQYF. The CDR3 coding sequence is TGTGCCACCAGCAGTCTCCCGGGACTAGCGGGATTCACAGATACGCAGTATTTT.

A few counts support this clone. The rearrangement links TRBV5-4 to TRBJ1-6, with 7 bases fitting TRBD1. After removal of 0 bases from V and 8 bases from J, the junction contained 2 bases not matched to a gene. The germline V gene has CDR1 SGHNT and CDR2 YYREEE (reference sequence). This CDR3 is 14 amino acids long. CDR3 in amino acids: CASSLGQGDSPLHF. CDR3 nucleotide sequence: TGTGCCAGCAGCTTGGGACAGGGAGATTCACCCCTCCACTTT.

The rearrangement uses TRBV5-6 and TRBJ1-2; D is uncertain. The germline gives CDR1 SGHDT, CDR2 YYEEEE. CDR3 length: 14 residues. Between the trimmed V and J ends, which lost 1 base and 0 bases, there was a span of 7 bases. The CDR3 loop reads CASSLSLTNYGYTF. The CDR3 coding sequence is TGTGCCAGCAGCTTGAGTCTTACTAACTATGGCTACACCTTC.

CDR3 amino acids: CASSPQSVSSSYEQYF. For the CDR3, the DNA is TGTGCCAGCAGTCCCCAATCCGTGAGCAGCTCCTACGAGCAGTACTTC. This chain connects TRBV27 to TRBJ2-7; D is unresolved. Trimming took off 5 bases at V and 0 bases at J, with 17 bases between the two ends. The germline CDR1 and CDR2 sequences are MNHEY and SMNVEV (reference sequence). The CDR3 contains 16 residues.

The V and J genes are TRBV18 and TRBJ2-5, with D possibly being TRBD2 (6 bases). The CDR3 consists of 14 residues. V lost 3 bases and J 5 bases, leaving 13 bases between the germline ends. Germline CDR1 KGHSH, CDR2 LQKENI. CDR3: CASSPPGREETQYF. The CDR3 region has the DNA TGTGCCAGCTCACCGCCAGGTCGGGAGGAGACCCAGTACTTC.

As regards this clone: In the same sample, other DNA sequences code for this CDR3. This chain uses TRBV29-1 with TRBJ2-7; the D is unclear. Germline V gene lookup returns CDR1 SQVTM and CDR2 ANQGSEA. V was trimmed by 7 bases and J by 2 bases, leaving 9 bases between them. The CDR3 is made up of 11 amino acids. The CDR3 bases are TGCAGCGCCCGAGACGCCTACGAGCAGTACTTC. Amino acid sequence: CSARDAYEQYF.

This clone has only a few counts. The chain recombines TRBV7-9 with TRBJ2-3; perhaps D is TRBD1 or TRBD2 (6 bases each). With 1 base removed from V and 6 bases from J, the gap between germline ends came to 14 bases. This CDR3 has 15 amino acids. Germline V gene data show CDR1 as SEHNR and CDR2 as FQNEAQ (reference sequence). In DNA form, the CDR3 reads TGTGCCAGCAGCTTAGTAGGGGGAGGTGACGATACGCAGTATTTT. This sequence encodes CASSLVGGGDDTQYF.

This chain's CDR3 is CASSYIGAGEKLFF. CDR3 bases: TGTGCCAGCAGTTATATCGGGGCGGGGGAAAAACTGTTTTTT. This chain joins TRBV6-5 and TRBJ1-4, with a possible D match to TRBD1 (5 bases). Per the germline V gene, CDR1 is MNHEY and CDR2 is SVGAGI. The CDR3 length is 14 residues. With 3 bases removed from V and 8 bases from J, the gap between germline ends came to 13 bases.

The CDR3 sequence: CASSPPSGTGNKPQHF. CDR3 coding DNA: TGTGCCAGCTCACCACCTTCTGGGACAGGGAACAAGCCCCAGCATTTT. The rearrangement links TRBV18 to TRBJ1-5; 9 bases fit TRBD1. Germline V gene data show CDR1 as KGHSH and CDR2 as LQKENI. Unmatched junction bases numbered 8, after V lost 0 bases and J lost 8 bases. The CDR3 extends over 16 amino acids. Full variable domain (outside the CDR3, taken from reference TRBV18 and TRBJ1-5): NAGVMQNPRHLVRRRGQEARLRCSPMKGHSHVYWYRQLPEEGLKFMVYLQKENIIDESGMPKERFSAEFPKEGPSILRIQQVVRGDSAAYFCASSPPSGTGNKPQHFGDGTRLSIL.